This T cell receptor (beta chain) emerged from a study of a mutant IDH1 vaccine in newly diagnosed glioma. Study in general: In weeks 1, 3, 5, 7, 11, 15, 19 and 23, patients were immunized, eight times in all. Those enrolled had earlier been treated with radiotherapy, temozolomide, or both, mostly both. Once 4-6 weeks had passed after radiotherapy alone, vaccination started, or it started with temozolomide cycles.

TCRdb's table, derived via immunoSEQ multiplex PCR, lists solely in-frame clones and lacks some. The sample yields some 60,000 clones, over 70% seen once. A single count supports this clone. Its antigen is not identified. Time point defined: week 23, last vaccination. Topical imiquimod accompanied each vaccine dose, which consisted of 300 ug of mutant IDH1 20-mer peptide. This CDR3 contains 15 residues. Germline CDR1 reads SGHRS; CDR2 reads YFSETQ. Trimming removed 0 bases at V and 1 base at J, with 9 bases between. The chain combines TRBV5-1 with TRBJ2-3; D may correspond to TRBD1 or TRBD2 (5 bases each). The origin of this receptor is a middle-aged man with glioma. The sample in question was PBMCs, obtained from a glioma patient whose treatment included an IDH1 peptide vaccine. CDR3 coding DNA: TGCGCCAGCAGCTTGGTCGGGGCGGGCACAGATACGCAGTATTTT. This codes for CASSLVGAGTDTQYF.